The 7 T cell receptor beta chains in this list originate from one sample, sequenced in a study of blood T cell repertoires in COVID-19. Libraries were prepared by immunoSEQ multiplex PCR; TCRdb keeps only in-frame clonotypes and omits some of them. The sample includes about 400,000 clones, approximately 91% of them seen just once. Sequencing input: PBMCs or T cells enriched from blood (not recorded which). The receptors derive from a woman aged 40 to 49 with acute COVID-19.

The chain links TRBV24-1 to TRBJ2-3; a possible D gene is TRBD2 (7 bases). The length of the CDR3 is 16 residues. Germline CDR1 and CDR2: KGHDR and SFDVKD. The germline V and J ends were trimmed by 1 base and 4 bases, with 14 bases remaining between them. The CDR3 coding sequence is TGTGCCACCAGTGATTTTCGTCCGGGGGGCGCAGATACGCAGTATTTT. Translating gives CATSDFRPGGADTQYF.

Here the CDR3 DNA reads TGTGCAAGTCGCTTATGCTGGACAGCAAACTCCTACGAGCAGTACTTC. This translates into CASRLCWTANSYEQYF. J is TRBJ2-7 and V is TRBV12-2; the tabulated D call, TRBD1, remains unverified against the DNA. TRBV12-2 is a documented pseudogene. There are 16 residues in the CDR3.

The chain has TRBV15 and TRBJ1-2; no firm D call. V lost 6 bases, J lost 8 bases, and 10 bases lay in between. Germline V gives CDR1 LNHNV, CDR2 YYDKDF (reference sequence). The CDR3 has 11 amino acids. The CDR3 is CATSLGRGYTF. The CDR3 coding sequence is TGTGCCACCAGTCTAGGCAGAGGCTACACCTTC. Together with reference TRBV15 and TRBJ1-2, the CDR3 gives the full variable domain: DAMVIQNPRYQVTQFGKPVTLSCSQTLNHNVMYWYQQKSSQAPKLLFHYYDKDFNNEADTPDNFQSRRPNTSFCFLDIRSPGLGDTAMYLCATSLGRGYTFGSGTRLTVV.

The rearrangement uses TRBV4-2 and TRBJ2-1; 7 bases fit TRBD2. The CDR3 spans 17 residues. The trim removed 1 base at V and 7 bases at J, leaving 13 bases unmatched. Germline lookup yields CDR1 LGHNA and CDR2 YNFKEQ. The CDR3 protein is CASSQGHLWGEGNEQFF. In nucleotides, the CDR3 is TGTGCCAGCAGCCAAGGCCACCTGTGGGGGGAGGGAAATGAGCAGTTCTTC.

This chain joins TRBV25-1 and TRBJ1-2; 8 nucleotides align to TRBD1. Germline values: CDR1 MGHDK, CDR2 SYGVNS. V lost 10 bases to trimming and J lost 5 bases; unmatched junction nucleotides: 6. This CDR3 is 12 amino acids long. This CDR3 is CATKDREYGYTF. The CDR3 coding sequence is TGTGCCACCAAGGACAGGGAATATGGCTACACCTTC.

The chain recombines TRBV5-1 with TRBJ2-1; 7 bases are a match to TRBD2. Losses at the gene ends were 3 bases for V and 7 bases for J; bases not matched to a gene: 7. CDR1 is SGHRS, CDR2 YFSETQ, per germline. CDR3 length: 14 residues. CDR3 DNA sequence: TGCGCCAGCAGCTCCGGGACTATGTTTAATGAGCAGTTCTTC. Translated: CASSSGTMFNEQFF.

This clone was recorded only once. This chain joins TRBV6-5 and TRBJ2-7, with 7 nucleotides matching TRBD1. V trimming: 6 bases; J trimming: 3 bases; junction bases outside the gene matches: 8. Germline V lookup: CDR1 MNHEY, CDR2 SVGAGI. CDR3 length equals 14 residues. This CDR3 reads CASRVDRDLYEQYF. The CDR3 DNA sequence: TGTGCCAGCAGGGTTGACAGGGACCTCTACGAGCAGTACTTC.